A selection of T cell receptor beta chains follows, all from one sample in a study of blood T cell repertoires in COVID-19. Here immunoSEQ multiplex PCR was the method, and the copy in TCRdb shows in-frame clones only, minus some. The sample shows some 29,000 clones, approximately 84% of them seen only once. Sequencing was done on a sample of peripheral blood. The receptors originated from a man at least 80 years old with active COVID-19. Both conserved end residues are part of each CDR3. Each record gives: J gene, clone size, V gene, D gene, CDR3 DNA, CDR3 protein. D genes are given only for firm matches. Expanded clones are given a class, and other clones once, few, many or no size at all.

j_gene: TRBJ2-7
abundance: .
v_gene: TRBV7-8
d_gene: TRBD2
CDR3nt: TGTGCCAGCAGCTTAAGACCGAAAGGAGGATGGGCTAGCGGGGGTACCCACGAGCAGTACTTC
CDR3aa: CASSLRPKGGWASGGTHEQYF

j_gene: TRBJ2-2
abundance: .
v_gene: TRBV7-9
d_gene: .
CDR3nt: TGTGCCAGCAGCTTAATGGGGGCAGCAAACACCGGGGAGCTGTTTTTT
CDR3aa: CASSLMGAANTGELFF

j_gene: TRBJ2-3
abundance: .
v_gene: TRBV19
d_gene: TRBD2
CDR3nt: TGTGCCAGCCGCCGGGAGCGGGGGTTCACAGATACGCAGTATTTT
CDR3aa: CASRRERGFTDTQYF

j_gene: TRBJ1-3
abundance: .
v_gene: TRBV6-1
d_gene: TRBD1
CDR3nt: TGTGCCAGCAGTGAAGTGAGGGGGCGAAACACCATATATTTT
CDR3aa: CASSEVRGRNTIYF

j_gene: TRBJ2-2
abundance: .
v_gene: TRBV7-9
d_gene: TRBD2
CDR3nt: TGTGCCAGCAGCCTCGGACTAGCGAGGACCGGGGAGCTGTTTTTT
CDR3aa: CASSLGLARTGELFF

j_gene: TRBJ1-5
abundance: .
v_gene: TRBV5-1
d_gene: .
CDR3nt: TGCGCCAGCAGGGGACAAGACAATCAGCCCCAGCATTTT
CDR3aa: CASRGQDNQPQHF

j_gene: TRBJ1-6
abundance: .
v_gene: TRBV19
d_gene: .
CDR3nt: TGTGCCAGTAGTACGGAGGGGTTCTCCTATAATTCACCCCTCCACTTT
CDR3aa: CASSTEGFSYNSPLHF

j_gene: TRBJ2-1
abundance: .
v_gene: TRBV19
d_gene: TRBD2
CDR3nt: TGTGCCAGTAGGACTAGCGGGGGGTTTAATGAGCAGTTCTTC
CDR3aa: CASRTSGGFNEQFF

j_gene: TRBJ2-3
abundance: .
v_gene: TRBV11-2
d_gene: TRBD2
CDR3nt: TGTGCCAGCAGGTTGCGACTAGCGGGGAGAGCTAGTAGCACAGATACGCAGTATTTT
CDR3aa: CASRLRLAGRASSTDTQYF

j_gene: TRBJ2-4
abundance: few
v_gene: TRBV11-2
d_gene: TRBD2
CDR3nt: TGTGCCAGCAGCCCCCTAGCGGGGGGGCGCAAAAACATTCAGTACTTC
CDR3aa: CASSPLAGGRKNIQYF

j_gene: TRBJ1-2
abundance: .
v_gene: TRBV28
d_gene: .
CDR3nt: TGTGCCAGCAGTTCCGACAGTCTTAACTATGGCTACACCTTC
CDR3aa: CASSSDSLNYGYTF

j_gene: TRBJ1-5
abundance: few
v_gene: TRBV2
d_gene: .
CDR3nt: TGTGCCAGCAGTCTCCGGGCAGGGGGCAATCAGCCCCAGCATTTT
CDR3aa: CASSLRAGGNQPQHF

j_gene: TRBJ2-5
abundance: .
v_gene: TRBV14
d_gene: TRBD2
CDR3nt: TGTGCCAGCAGCCGAAAAGCGGGGGTCCTCCAAGAGACCCAGTACTTC
CDR3aa: CASSRKAGVLQETQYF

j_gene: TRBJ2-7
abundance: .
v_gene: TRBV27
d_gene: TRBD1
CDR3nt: TGTGCCAGCAGTTTACACGGACAGGGGAGCTCCTACGAGCAGTACTTC
CDR3aa: CASSLHGQGSSYEQYF

j_gene: TRBJ1-6
abundance: few
v_gene: TRBV6-1
d_gene: .
CDR3nt: TGTGCCAGCAGTGAAGCGAGGGGGGGTTGGTCACCCCTCCACTTT
CDR3aa: CASSEARGGWSPLHF

j_gene: TRBJ1-2
abundance: few
v_gene: TRBV3-1/TRBV3-2
d_gene: TRBD1
CDR3nt: TGTGCCAGCAGCCAAGCCTCAGGGGGAAACTATGGCTACACCTTC
CDR3aa: CASSQASGGNYGYTF

j_gene: TRBJ2-7
abundance: .
v_gene: TRBV29-1
d_gene: TRBD2
CDR3nt: TGCAGCGTTCAGACTAGCGGGGGACGTTACGAGCAGTACTTC
CDR3aa: CSVQTSGGRYEQYF

j_gene: TRBJ1-6
abundance: .
v_gene: TRBV3-1/TRBV3-2
d_gene: TRBD1
CDR3nt: TGTGCCAGCAGCCGTTACTTCGCTGGACAGGGGAAAAATTCACCCCTCCACTTT
CDR3aa: CASSRYFAGQGKNSPLHF

j_gene: TRBJ1-2
abundance: .
v_gene: TRBV9
d_gene: .
CDR3nt: TGTGCCAGCAGCGTAGACTCAGGGGCTAACTATGGCTACACCTTC
CDR3aa: CASSVDSGANYGYTF

j_gene: TRBJ2-1
abundance: .
v_gene: TRBV9
d_gene: TRBD2
CDR3nt: TGTGCCAGCAGCGTAGCATCGGCTAGCGGGGGGAATGAGCAGTTCTTC
CDR3aa: CASSVASASGGNEQFF

j_gene: TRBJ2-7
abundance: few
v_gene: TRBV6-5
d_gene: TRBD2
CDR3nt: TGTGCCAGCAATACACGAAGGACTAGCGTCTACGAGCAGTACTTC
CDR3aa: CASNTRRTSVYEQYF

j_gene: TRBJ2-7
abundance: .
v_gene: TRBV5-1
d_gene: .
CDR3nt: TGCGCCAGCAGCTTGGCCAGAGGACAGAACTACGAGCAGTACTTC
CDR3aa: CASSLARGQNYEQYF

j_gene: TRBJ1-2
abundance: .
v_gene: TRBV6-5
d_gene: .
CDR3nt: TGTGCCAGCCCTTCTTGGGACTCAAGTGGCTACACCTTC
CDR3aa: CASPSWDSSGYTF

j_gene: TRBJ2-3
abundance: .
v_gene: TRBV7-9
d_gene: TRBD2
CDR3nt: TGTGCCAGCAGCTGGACTAGCGGGGGAGATACGCAGTATTTT
CDR3aa: CASSWTSGGDTQYF

j_gene: TRBJ1-5
abundance: .
v_gene: TRBV5-8
d_gene: TRBD1
CDR3nt: TGTGCCAGCAGCAAACGACAGGGGGATCAGCCCCAGCATTTT
CDR3aa: CASSKRQGDQPQHF

j_gene: TRBJ1-4
abundance: .
v_gene: TRBV5-4
d_gene: .
CDR3nt: TGTGCCAGCAGCTTGCCTTCTCGCGGGGTTAATGAAAAACTGTTTTTT
CDR3aa: CASSLPSRGVNEKLFF

j_gene: TRBJ2-3
abundance: .
v_gene: TRBV6-1
d_gene: TRBD1
CDR3nt: TGTGCCAGCAGTGAATCAGGGACAGGGAGAGATACGCAGTATTTT
CDR3aa: CASSESGTGRDTQYF

j_gene: TRBJ2-3
abundance: once
v_gene: TRBV7-2
d_gene: .
CDR3nt: TGTGCCAGCAGCTTAGGCGGGGCGAGCACAGATACGCAGTATTTT
CDR3aa: CASSLGGASTDTQYF

j_gene: TRBJ2-7
abundance: few
v_gene: TRBV11-2
d_gene: TRBD1
CDR3nt: TGTGCCAGCAGCTTAGGGACAGGGGGCGCATCACGGGAGCAGTACTTC
CDR3aa: CASSLGTGGASREQYF

j_gene: TRBJ2-7
abundance: .
v_gene: TRBV4-1
d_gene: TRBD2
CDR3nt: TGCGCCAGCAGCCAACAACTAGCGGGGGGCTCCTACGAGCAGTACTTC
CDR3aa: CASSQQLAGGSYEQYF

j_gene: TRBJ1-5
abundance: .
v_gene: TRBV7-8
d_gene: TRBD1
CDR3nt: TGTGCCAGCACACAGGGGGCGCGGAGCAATCAGCCCCAGCATTTT
CDR3aa: CASTQGARSNQPQHF

j_gene: TRBJ2-7
abundance: once
v_gene: TRBV19
d_gene: .
CDR3nt: TGTGCCAGTAGTTTCAAACCGGGAGAGCAGTACTTC
CDR3aa: CASSFKPGEQYF

j_gene: TRBJ1-4
abundance: .
v_gene: TRBV29-1
d_gene: .
CDR3nt: TGCAGCGTTGTTCTGTTTAATGAAAAACTGTTTTTT
CDR3aa: CSVVLFNEKLFF

j_gene: TRBJ1-2
abundance: .
v_gene: TRBV5-6
d_gene: .
CDR3nt: TGTGCCAGCAGCTTGAGTCCGAATGACGGGGGCTACACCTTC
CDR3aa: CASSLSPNDGGYTF

j_gene: TRBJ1-1
abundance: .
v_gene: TRBV15
d_gene: TRBD1
CDR3nt: TGTGCCACCAGCAGAGATCCGGGACAGGCGACGAACACTGAAGCTTTCTTT
CDR3aa: CATSRDPGQATNTEAFF

j_gene: TRBJ1-5
abundance: .
v_gene: TRBV12-3/TRBV12-4
d_gene: .
CDR3nt: TGTGCCAGCACCGGGACAAGCAATCAGCCCCAGCATTTT
CDR3aa: CASTGTSNQPQHF

j_gene: TRBJ2-7
abundance: .
v_gene: TRBV6-5
d_gene: .
CDR3nt: TGTGCCAGCAGTAATCTCTACGAGCAGTACTTC
CDR3aa: CASSNLYEQYF

j_gene: TRBJ1-1
abundance: .
v_gene: TRBV5-5
d_gene: .
CDR3nt: TGTGCCAGCAGCTTGGACCCATTGACAGCTTCTTTGAACACTGAAGCTTTCTTT
CDR3aa: CASSLDPLTASLNTEAFF

j_gene: TRBJ1-1
abundance: .
v_gene: TRBV6-5
d_gene: TRBD1
CDR3nt: TGTGCCAGCAGTCCACAGGGGGGCACTGAAGCTTTCTTT
CDR3aa: CASSPQGGTEAFF

j_gene: TRBJ1-3
abundance: .
v_gene: TRBV13
d_gene: TRBD1
CDR3nt: TGTGCCAGCAGCTCCCCCGGGACAGGGGCCTCTGGAAACACCATATATTTT
CDR3aa: CASSSPGTGASGNTIYF

j_gene: TRBJ2-5
abundance: .
v_gene: TRBV18
d_gene: TRBD1
CDR3nt: TGTGCCAGCTCACCAAAGGGACAGGGGAGGGAGACCCAGTACTTC
CDR3aa: CASSPKGQGRETQYF

j_gene: TRBJ2-3
abundance: few
v_gene: TRBV19
d_gene: TRBD2
CDR3nt: TGTGCCAGTAGTGATAGCGGGGGGCTTAGAGATACGCAGTATTTT
CDR3aa: CASSDSGGLRDTQYF

j_gene: TRBJ1-1
abundance: .
v_gene: TRBV6-5
d_gene: .
CDR3nt: TGTGCCAGCGGGGGGCCCCTACAGGGAGGGAATGAAGCTTTCTTT
CDR3aa: CASGGPLQGGNEAFF

j_gene: TRBJ1-4
abundance: few
v_gene: TRBV10-2
d_gene: TRBD1
CDR3nt: TGCGCCACGGGACAGGGAAATAATGAAAAACTGTTTTTT
CDR3aa: CATGQGNNEKLFF

j_gene: TRBJ2-7
abundance: .
v_gene: TRBV27
d_gene: .
CDR3nt: TGTGCCAGCAGTTTAGGGACAAAAGGGATCTACGAGCAGTACTTC
CDR3aa: CASSLGTKGIYEQYF

j_gene: TRBJ1-4
abundance: .
v_gene: TRBV21-1
d_gene: .
CDR3nt: TGTGCCAGCAGCGACAGGGGGAGGGAAAAACTGTTTTTT
CDR3aa: CASSDRGREKLFF

j_gene: TRBJ2-5
abundance: once
v_gene: TRBV4-2
d_gene: TRBD2
CDR3nt: TGTGCCAGCAGCAAAAATAGCGGGGGGGCCCAAGAGACCCAGTACTTC
CDR3aa: CASSKNSGGAQETQYF